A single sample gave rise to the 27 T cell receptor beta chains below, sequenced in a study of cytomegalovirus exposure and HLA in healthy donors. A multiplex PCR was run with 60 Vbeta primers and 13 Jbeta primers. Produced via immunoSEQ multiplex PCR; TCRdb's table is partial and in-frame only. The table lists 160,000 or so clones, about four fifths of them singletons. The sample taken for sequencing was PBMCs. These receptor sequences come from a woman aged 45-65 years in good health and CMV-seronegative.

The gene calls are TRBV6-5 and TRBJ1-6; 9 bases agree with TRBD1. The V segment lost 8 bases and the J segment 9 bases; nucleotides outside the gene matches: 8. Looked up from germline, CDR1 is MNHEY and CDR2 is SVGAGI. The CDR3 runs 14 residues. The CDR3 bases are TGTGCCAGCCGGGGGACAGGGCATATTTCACCCCTCCACTTT. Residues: CASRGTGHISPLHF.

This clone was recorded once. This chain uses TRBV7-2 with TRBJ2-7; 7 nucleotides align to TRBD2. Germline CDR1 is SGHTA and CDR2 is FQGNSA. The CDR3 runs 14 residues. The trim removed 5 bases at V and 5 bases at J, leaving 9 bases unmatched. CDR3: CASSQGLSRNEQYF. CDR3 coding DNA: TGTGCCAGCAGCCAGGGACTATCCCGAAACGAGCAGTACTTC. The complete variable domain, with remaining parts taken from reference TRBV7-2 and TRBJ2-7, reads GAGVSQSPSNKVTEKGKDVELRCDPISGHTALYWYRQSLGQGLEFLIYFQGNSAPDKSGLPSDRFSAERTGGSVSTLTIQRTQQEDSAVYLCASSQGLSRNEQYFGPGTRLTVT.

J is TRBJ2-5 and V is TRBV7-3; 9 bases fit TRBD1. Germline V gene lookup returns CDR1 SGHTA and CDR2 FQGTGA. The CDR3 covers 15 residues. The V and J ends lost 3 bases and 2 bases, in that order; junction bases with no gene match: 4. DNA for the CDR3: TGTGCCAGCAGCTTTGGGACAGGGCTACAAGAGACCCAGTACTTC. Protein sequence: CASSFGTGLQETQYF. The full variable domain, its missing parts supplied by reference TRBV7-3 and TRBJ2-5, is GAGVSQTPSNKVTEKGKYVELRCDPISGHTALYWYRQSLGQGPEFLIYFQGTGAADDSGLPNDRFFAVRPEGSVSTLKIQRTERGDSAVYLCASSFGTGLQETQYFGPGTRLLVL.

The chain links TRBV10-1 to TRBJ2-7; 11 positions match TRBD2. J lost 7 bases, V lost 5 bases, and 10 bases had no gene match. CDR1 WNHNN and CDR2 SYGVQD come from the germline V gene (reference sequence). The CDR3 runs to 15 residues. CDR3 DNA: TGCGCCAGCAGTCTGACTAGCGGGAACTCGGGTGAGCAGTACTTC. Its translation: CASSLTSGNSGEQYF.

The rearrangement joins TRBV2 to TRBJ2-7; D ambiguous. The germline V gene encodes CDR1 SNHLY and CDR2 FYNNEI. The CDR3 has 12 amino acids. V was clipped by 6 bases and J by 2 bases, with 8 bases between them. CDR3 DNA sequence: TGTGCCAGCAGGACTCAACCCTACGAGCAGTACTTC. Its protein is CASRTQPYEQYF.

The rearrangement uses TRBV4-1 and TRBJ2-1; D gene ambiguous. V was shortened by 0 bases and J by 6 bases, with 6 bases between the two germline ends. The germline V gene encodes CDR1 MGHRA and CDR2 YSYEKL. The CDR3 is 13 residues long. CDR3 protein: CASSQDPGNEQFF. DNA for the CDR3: TGCGCCAGCAGCCAAGATCCGGGCAATGAGCAGTTCTTC.

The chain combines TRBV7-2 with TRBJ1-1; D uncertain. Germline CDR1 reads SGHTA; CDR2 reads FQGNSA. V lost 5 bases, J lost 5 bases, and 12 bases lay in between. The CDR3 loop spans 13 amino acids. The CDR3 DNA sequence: TGTGCCAGCAGCCGCGGGTGGGATACTGAAGCTTTCTTT. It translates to CASSRGWDTEAFF.

The CDR3 spells CASSLGLTGELFF. As DNA, the CDR3 is TGTGCCAGCAGCTTGGGGCTCACCGGGGAGCTGTTTTTT. The V gene is TRBV5-4, the J gene TRBJ2-2; D remains ambiguous. There are 13 residues in the CDR3. Trimming removed 0 bases from V and 4 bases from J, with 4 bases in between. Looked up from germline, CDR1 is SGHNT and CDR2 is YYREEE (reference sequence).

CDR3 DNA: TGTGCCAGCAGTTACGGTCCCAGGGGAAGAGAGACCCAGTACTTC. Translated, it gives CASSYGPRGRETQYF. This rearrangement joins TRBV6-6 to TRBJ2-5; D might be TRBD1 (6 bases). The CDR3 runs to 15 residues. Trimming cost V 2 bases and J 4 bases, with 14 bases left between them. Germline loops: CDR1 MNHNY, CDR2 SVGAGI (reference sequence).

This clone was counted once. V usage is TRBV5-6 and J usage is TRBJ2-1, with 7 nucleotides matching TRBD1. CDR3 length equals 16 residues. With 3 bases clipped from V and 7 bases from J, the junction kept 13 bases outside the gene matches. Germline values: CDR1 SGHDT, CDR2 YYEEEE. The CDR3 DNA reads TGTGCCAGCAGCTCGGGTACAGGGGCTTTGGAGAATGAGCAGTTCTTC. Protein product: CASSSGTGALENEQFF. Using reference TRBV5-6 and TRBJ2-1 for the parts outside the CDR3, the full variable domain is DAGVTQSPTHLIKTRGQQVTLRCSPKSGHDTVSWYQQALGQGPQFIFQYYEEEERQRGNFPDRFSGHQFPNYSSELNVNALLLGDSALYLCASSSGTGALENEQFFGPGTRLTVL.

DNA of the CDR3: TGTGCCAGCGCTTCGGAGGTAAATCAGCCCCAGCATTTT. It codes for CASASEVNQPQHF. V usage is TRBV2 and J usage is TRBJ1-5; D is undetermined. This CDR3 contains 13 residues. The V end was cut by 8 bases, the J end by 4 bases, with 12 bases between. Germline loops: CDR1 SNHLY, CDR2 FYNNEI.

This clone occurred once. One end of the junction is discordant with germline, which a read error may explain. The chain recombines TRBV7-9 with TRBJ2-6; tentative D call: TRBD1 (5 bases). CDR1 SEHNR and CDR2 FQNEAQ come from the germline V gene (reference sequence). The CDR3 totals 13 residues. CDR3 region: CASKGSGANGLTF. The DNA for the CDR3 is TGTGCCAGCAAGGGGTCTGGGGCCAACGGCCTGACTTTC.

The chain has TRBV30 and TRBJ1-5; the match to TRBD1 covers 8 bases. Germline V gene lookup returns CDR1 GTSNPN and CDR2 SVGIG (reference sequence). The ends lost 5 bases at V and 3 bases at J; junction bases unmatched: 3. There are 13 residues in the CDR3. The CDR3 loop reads CAWDRGNNQPQHF. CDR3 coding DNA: TGTGCCTGGGACAGGGGAAACAATCAGCCCCAGCATTTT.

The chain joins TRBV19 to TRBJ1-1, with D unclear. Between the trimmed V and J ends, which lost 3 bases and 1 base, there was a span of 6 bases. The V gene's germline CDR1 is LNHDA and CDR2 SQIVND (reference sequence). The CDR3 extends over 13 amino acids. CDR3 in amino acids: CASSMVANTEAFF. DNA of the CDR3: TGTGCCAGTAGTATGGTGGCGAACACTGAAGCTTTCTTT. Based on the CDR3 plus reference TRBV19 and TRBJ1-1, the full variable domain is DGGITQSPKYLFRKEGQNVTLSCEQNLNHDAMYWYRQDPGQGLRLIYYSQIVNDFQKGDIAEGYSVSREKKESFPLTVTSAQKNPTAFYLCASSMVANTEAFFGQGTRLTVV.

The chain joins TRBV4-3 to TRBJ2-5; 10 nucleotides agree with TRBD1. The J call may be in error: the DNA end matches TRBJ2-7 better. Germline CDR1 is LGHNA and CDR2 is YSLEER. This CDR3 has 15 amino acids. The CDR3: CASSIRDRGVYEQYF. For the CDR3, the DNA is TGCGCCAGCAGCATCCGGGACAGGGGAGTGTACGAGCAGTACTTC.

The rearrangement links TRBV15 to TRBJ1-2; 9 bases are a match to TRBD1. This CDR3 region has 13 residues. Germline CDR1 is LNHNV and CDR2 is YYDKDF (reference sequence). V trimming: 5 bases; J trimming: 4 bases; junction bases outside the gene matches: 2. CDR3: CATSLGQGYGYTF. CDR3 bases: TGTGCCACCAGCCTGGGACAGGGCTATGGCTACACCTTC.

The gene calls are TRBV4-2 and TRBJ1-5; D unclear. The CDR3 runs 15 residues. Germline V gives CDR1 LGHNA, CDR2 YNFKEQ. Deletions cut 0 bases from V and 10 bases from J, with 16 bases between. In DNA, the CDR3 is TGTGCCAGCAGCCAAGAACAGCTCAACCCGTCCCCCCAGCATTTT. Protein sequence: CASSQEQLNPSPQHF.

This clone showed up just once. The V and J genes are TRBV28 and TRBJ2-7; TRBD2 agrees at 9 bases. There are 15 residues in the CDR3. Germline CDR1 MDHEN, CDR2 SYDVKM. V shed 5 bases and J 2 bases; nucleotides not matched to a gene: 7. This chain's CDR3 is CASSQGLAQPYEQYF. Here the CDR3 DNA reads TGTGCCAGCAGTCAAGGACTAGCGCAGCCCTACGAGCAGTACTTC.

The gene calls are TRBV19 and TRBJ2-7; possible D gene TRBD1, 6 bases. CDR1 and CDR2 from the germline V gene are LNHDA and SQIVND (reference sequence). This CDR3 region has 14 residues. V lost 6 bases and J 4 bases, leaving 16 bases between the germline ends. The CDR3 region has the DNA TGTGCCAGTAGGTTGGAGATGGGGGCATACGAGCAGTACTTC. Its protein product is CASRLEMGAYEQYF. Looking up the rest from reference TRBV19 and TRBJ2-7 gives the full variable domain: DGGITQSPKYLFRKEGQNVTLSCEQNLNHDAMYWYRQDPGQGLRLIYYSQIVNDFQKGDIAEGYSVSREKKESFPLTVTSAQKNPTAFYLCASRLEMGAYEQYFGPGTRLTVT.

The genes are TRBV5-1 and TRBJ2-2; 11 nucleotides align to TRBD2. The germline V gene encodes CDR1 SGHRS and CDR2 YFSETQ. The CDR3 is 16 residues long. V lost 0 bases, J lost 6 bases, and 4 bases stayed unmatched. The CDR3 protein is CASSLELAGVSGELFF. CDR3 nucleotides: TGCGCCAGCAGCTTGGAACTAGCGGGAGTATCCGGGGAGCTGTTTTTT.

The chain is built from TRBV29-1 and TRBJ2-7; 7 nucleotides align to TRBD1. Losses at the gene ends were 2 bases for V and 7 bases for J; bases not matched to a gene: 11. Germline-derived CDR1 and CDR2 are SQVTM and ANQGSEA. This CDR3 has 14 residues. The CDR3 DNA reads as TGCAGCGTTGAAATCGACAGGGCTCCTAGGGAGCAGTACTTC. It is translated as CSVEIDRAPREQYF.

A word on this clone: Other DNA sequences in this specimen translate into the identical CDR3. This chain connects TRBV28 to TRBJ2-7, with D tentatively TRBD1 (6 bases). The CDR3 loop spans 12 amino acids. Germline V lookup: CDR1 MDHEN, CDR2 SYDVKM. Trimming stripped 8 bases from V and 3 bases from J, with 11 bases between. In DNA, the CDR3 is TGTGCCAGCTCTCTAGGGGGCTACGAGCAGTACTTC. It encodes CASSLGGYEQYF.

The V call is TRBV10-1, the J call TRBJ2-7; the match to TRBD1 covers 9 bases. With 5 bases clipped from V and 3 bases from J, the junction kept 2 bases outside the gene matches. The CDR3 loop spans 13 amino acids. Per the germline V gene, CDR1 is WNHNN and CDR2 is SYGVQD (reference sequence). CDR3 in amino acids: CASSMGQGYEQYF. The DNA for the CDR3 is TGCGCCAGCAGTATGGGACAGGGCTACGAGCAGTACTTC.

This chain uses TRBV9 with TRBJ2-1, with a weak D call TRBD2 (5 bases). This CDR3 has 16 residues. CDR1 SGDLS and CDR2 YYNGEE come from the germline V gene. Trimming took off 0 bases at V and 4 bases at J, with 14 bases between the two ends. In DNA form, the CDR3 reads TGTGCCAGCAGCGTAGGGGGAGCGGAGAGTTACAATGAGCAGTTCTTC. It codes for CASSVGGAESYNEQFF.

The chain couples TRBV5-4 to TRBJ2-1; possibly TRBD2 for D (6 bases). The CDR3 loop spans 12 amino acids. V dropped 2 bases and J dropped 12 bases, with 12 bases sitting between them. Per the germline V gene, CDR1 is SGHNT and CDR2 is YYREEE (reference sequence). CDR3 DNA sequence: TGTGCCAGCAGCTTTGATAGGGGAGGGCAGTTCTTC. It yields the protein CASSFDRGGQFF. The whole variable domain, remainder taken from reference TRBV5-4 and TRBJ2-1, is ETGVTQSPTHLIKTRGQQVTLRCSSQSGHNTVSWYQQALGQGPQFIFQYYREEENGRGNFPPRFSGLQFPNYSSELNVNALELDDSALYLCASSFDRGGQFFGPGTRLTVL.

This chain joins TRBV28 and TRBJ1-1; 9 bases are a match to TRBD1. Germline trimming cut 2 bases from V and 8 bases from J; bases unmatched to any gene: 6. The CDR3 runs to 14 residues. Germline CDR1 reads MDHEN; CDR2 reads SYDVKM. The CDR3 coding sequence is TGTGCCAGCAGTTTACTACAGGGGGCCGACGAAGCTTTCTTT. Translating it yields CASSLLQGADEAFF.

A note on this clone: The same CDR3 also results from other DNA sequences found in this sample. CDR3 coding DNA: TGTGCCAGCTCACCACCGAGTGAGACCCAGTACTTC. It is translated as CASSPPSETQYF. V and J are TRBV18 and TRBJ2-5; no reliable D call. From germline, CDR1 is KGHSH and CDR2 LQKENI. CDR3 length: 12 amino acids. The V end lost 0 bases, the J end lost 5 bases, and 4 bases lay between the germline ends.